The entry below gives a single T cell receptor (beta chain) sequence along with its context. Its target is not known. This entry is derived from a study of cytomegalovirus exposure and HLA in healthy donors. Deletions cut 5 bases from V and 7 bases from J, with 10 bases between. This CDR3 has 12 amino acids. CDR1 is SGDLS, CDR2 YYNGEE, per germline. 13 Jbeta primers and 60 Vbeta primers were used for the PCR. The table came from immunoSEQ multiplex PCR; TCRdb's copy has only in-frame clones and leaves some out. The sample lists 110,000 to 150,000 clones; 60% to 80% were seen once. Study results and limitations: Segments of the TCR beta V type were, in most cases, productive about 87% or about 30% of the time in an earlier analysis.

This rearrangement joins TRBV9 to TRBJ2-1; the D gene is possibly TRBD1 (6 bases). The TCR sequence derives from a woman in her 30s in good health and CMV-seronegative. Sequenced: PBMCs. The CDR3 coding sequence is TGTGCCAGCAGTCACCAGGGGAATGAGCAGTTCTTC. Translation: CASSHQGNEQFF.